Here is one T cell receptor beta chain with its context. The antigen is unknown. This sample was included in a study of cytomegalovirus exposure and HLA in healthy donors. PCR used 60 Vbeta primers and 13 Jbeta primers. The repertoire was sequenced with immunoSEQ multiplex PCR; TCRdb's copy has only in-frame clones and lacks some. The sample holds some 170,000 clones, about 80% seen once. General study findings and limits: The study labeled 180 or so TCR beta chains cytomegalovirus-associated. Reportedly, cytomegalovirus status was diagnosed with high sensitivity and specificity. The study found most TCR sequences rare, yet found some public TCRs in many donors. Most subjects' HLA-A and HLA-B alleles were reportedly predicted from TCR beta sequences.

This receptor was taken from a young man in good health and CMV-seropositive. Sample: PBMCs.

CDR3 sequence (DNA): TGCGCCAGCAGCCCGACGGGGGGGGTAGAGACCCAGTACTTC. It codes for CASSPTGGVETQYF. The chain couples TRBV4-1 to TRBJ2-5; 8 bases line up with TRBD2. Germline trimming cut 4 bases from V and 4 bases from J; bases unmatched to any gene: 5. The CDR3 is 14 amino acids. CDR1 and CDR2 from the germline V gene are MGHRA and YSYEKL.